This TCR beta chain was sequenced during a study of blood T cell repertoires in COVID-19. Turning to the study itself: Donors in the United States, Italy and Spain gave samples during acute or convalescent COVID-19. T cells, B-cell-depleted T cells, or PBMCs provided the cDNA or gDNA that served as material.

This clone appeared a single time. Generated by immunoSEQ multiplex PCR, the TCRdb table keeps only in-frame clones and is missing some. This sample yields approximately 170,000 clones, of which 85% are seen a single time; over 7% belongs to the top ten. The CDR3 sequence is 15 residues long. Per germline, CDR1 SGHDT and CDR2 YYEEEE. The V and J ends lost 2 bases and 1 base, in that order; junction bases with no gene match: 4. Seattle-derived patients entered the study during active infection and were followed longitudinally. What was sequenced was peripheral blood. This clonotype originated in a woman older than 75 with COVID-19, enrolled during active disease. The chain links TRBV5-6 to TRBJ2-5; 8 nucleotides line up with TRBD1. As DNA, the CDR3 is TGTGCCAGCAGCTTAACCGGGACAGGCCAAGAGACCCAGTACTTC. This encodes CASSLTGTGQETQYF.